This TCR beta chain comes out of a study of T-cell memory formation after mild COVID-19. Whole-study findings and limits: A second wave expanding day 15 to 37 was CD4+-biased; contracting clones were balanced.

With constant-segment primers, 5'RACE yielded cDNA libraries of TCR alpha and TCR beta that carried sample barcodes and UMIs. TCRdb itself ran the 5' RACE reads through MiXCR, one entry per CDR3 protein. The data hold around 300,000 distinct CDR3 sequences, with roughly an eighth observed a single time. About this clonotype: Antigen unknown.

CDR3 length: 12 residues. The V and J ends lost 8 bases and 7 bases respectively, with 11 bases between them. The V gene is TRBV12-3 or TRBV12-4, the J gene TRBJ2-2, with D hard to call. The sample taken for sequencing was PBMCs or a T cell subset sorted from them (not recorded which). This receptor was obtained from a man aged 18 to 35 who had mild COVID-19 (a few samples of this study predate the infection). Cell type and time point are not known. DNA of the CDR3: TGTGCCAGCTCAACTCTTGGCGGGGAGCTGTTTTTT. Amino acid sequence: CASSTLGGELFF.